The table lists the clone carrying this TCR beta chain with a few counts. What it recognizes is unknown. Germline CDR1 SGHTA, CDR2 FQGNSA. V shed 2 bases, J shed 2 bases, and the junction held 3 bases outside the gene matches. The CDR3 sequence is 15 residues long. This sample stems from a study of beta chain features in type 1 diabetes. Expressed TCRB transcripts got sequenced, as all isolated RNA was reverse transcribed. TCRdb's copy holds only in-frame clones and misses some; the assay was immunoSEQ multiplex PCR. The sample includes fewer than 650,000 clones, roughly 16% of them seen just once. Study observations and caveats: PCR may have favored shorter templates equally in patients and controls. Type 1 diabetes patients had fewer VDJ junction insertions and more deletions. A moderate, significant TCRB CDR3 shortening appeared in type 1 diabetes across four CD4+ subsets.

It was via CD45RO/CCR7/CD25/CD127/CD95/CD27 that CD4+ naive, central memory, regulatory and stem cell-like memory cells were sorted. The gene calls are TRBV7-2 and TRBJ2-5; 9 bases are shared with TRBD1. The source material was naive CD4+ T cells from blood. The TCR sequence derives from a man aged 18-30 years in good health. In nucleotides, the CDR3 is TGTGCCAGCAGCTTACCCGGGACAGGGCAAGAGACCCAGTACTTC. It codes for CASSLPGTGQETQYF.